This T cell receptor beta chain was found in a study of blood T cell repertoires in COVID-19. At the level of the study: T cells, B-cell-depleted T cells, or PBMCs supplied cDNA or gDNA.

Here immunoSEQ multiplex PCR was the method, and the copy in TCRdb shows in-frame clones only, minus some. The profile covers 280,000 or so clones, with roughly 87% appearing a single time and over 6% taken by the ten largest. V was clipped by 0 bases and J by 6 bases, with 7 bases between them. Germline loops: CDR1 SGDLS, CDR2 YYNGEE. This CDR3 has 12 amino acids. Living in roughly 23 US areas, the participants were between about 18 and 100 years of age. The study assigned cohorts using participant-reported clinical history. Sequenced sample: PBMCs or T cells enriched from blood (not recorded which). The receptor's source is a woman aged 40 to 50 who had recovered from COVID-19. The J gene is TRBJ2-7, the V gene TRBV9; D possibly corresponds to TRBD2 (5 bases). The CDR3 reads CASSVGGSEQYF. The CDR3 coding sequence is TGTGCCAGCAGCGTAGGAGGGAGCGAGCAGTACTTC.